This T cell receptor (beta chain) was sequenced for a study of beta chain features in type 1 diabetes (dated by TCRdb to the late 2010s). Concerning the study at large: Patients and healthy donors did not differ in mean age, gender distribution, total cell number or subset yield. A total of under 140,000,000 sorted cells were examined across all samples, and the number of cells per subset was strongly correlated with RNA yield. The study compared the TCRB repertoires of sorted circulating CD4+ T cell subsets in recently diagnosed type 1 diabetes patients with those in matched healthy donors. Regulatory and stem cell-like memory subsets were obtained from only 8 patients and roughly 8 healthy donors, while naive and central memory subsets were obtained from all 30 or so donors. Here is what the overall study found, with its caveats: Shorter templates might have been favored by PCR, but patient and control samples were amplified and corrected together, so both groups would have been affected equally by any skew. HLA sub-analyses involved small numbers of individuals, so any influence of HLA type on TCRB rearrangement remained unresolved. The naive, central memory and regulatory TCRB repertoires appeared to resemble one another more closely among patients than among healthy donors. A moderate but significant shortening of TCRB CDR3 length was observed in type 1 diabetes patients in all four CD4+ subsets. Because cDNA rather than genomic DNA was sequenced, highly expressing activated cells could have been over-represented, although no difference in activation and CD3 levels was found between groups. Patients with type 1 diabetes made fewer insertions and deleted more nucleotides at VDJ recombination sites, implying thymic rearrangement abnormalities.

All of the isolated RNA was reverse transcribed with the High Capacity cDNA Reverse Transcription Kit, so expressed TCRB transcripts were sequenced. Deep immunoSEQ sequencing was performed on naive, central memory and regulatory T cell samples, with an average of roughly 4 million total reads per sample. Sorted cells were lysed in RLT buffer and RNA was extracted with DNase-treated RNeasy Micro or Mini kits, depending on cell number. Each cell subset was processed separately to prevent cross-contamination, with patient and healthy donor samples processed together. The immunoSEQ multiplex PCR was used to amplify TCRB sequences from cDNA, yielding 87-bp fragments that span the CDR3 region. Sequencing of the amplicons was done on the Illumina HiSeq platform. The original pipeline was this. PCR bias was corrected computationally using synthetic template baselines, and reads within Hamming distance 2 were collapsed, with unmergeable singletons discarded. Reads were aligned to IMGT to assign V, D and J genes, CDR3 length, and insertions or deletions at six rearrangement sites. Within each subset, clonotype counts were normalized to the number of sorted cells before true diversity and Gini coefficients were calculated with the tcR R package. The overlap coefficient, calculated on TCRB nucleotide sequences, was used to quantify repertoire sharing. As a proxy for the pre-selection repertoire, out-of-frame TCRB sequences from naive cells were analyzed. In TCRdb, the immuneACCESS table is reduced to in-frame sequences with V and J assigned. These tables do not hold every clone; where another copy was compared, an unresolved V gene accounts for under half, and the others remain unexplained. The V and J calls and clone size come from that table; D and trimming were worked out from the DNA. A total of hundreds of thousands of clones appear in this sample, around 15% of them only once. The top ten clonotypes cover around 0.04% of the sample.

Each donor gave one peripheral blood draw, averaging about 120 mL, which was collected into heparinised tubes. Naive, central memory, regulatory and stem cell-like memory CD4+ T cells were sorted on a BD FACSAria II using a panel including CD45RO, CCR7, CD25, CD127, CD95 and CD27. Purity was above 95% for every sorted population. Right away, PBMCs were isolated by Lymphoprep density gradient centrifugation and were stained directly, with no culture step. Samples were stained and sorted in pairs, with one healthy donor and one patient per experiment, so that batch effects were minimized. V is shortened by 0 bases, J by 2 bases, and the region joining them spans 5 bases. The CDR3 goes from the cysteine to the phenylalanine over 14 residues. Only the CDR3 DNA is retained, 42 bases long and in frame from the first base. CDR1 and CDR2, per the germline V gene (reference sequence), are SEHNR and FQNEAQ.

This clone was counted many times. The antigen this receptor binds is unknown. No much larger clonotype is one base removed from it; base qualities were not supplied. This sample includes further DNA sequences coding for the same CDR3. The clonotype originates from a young man with type 1 diabetes. The sequencing sample was made of naive CD4+ T cells from blood. The intended sense of this specimen's cell subset or site label: true naive CD4+ T cells. Rearrangement joined TRBV7-9 to TRBJ1-5, with TRBD1 perhaps the D gene, on 5 matching bases. CDR3 region: CASSLAGGNQPQHF. The nucleotides read TGTGCCAGCAGCTTAGCAGGGGGCAATCAGCCCCAGCATTTT.